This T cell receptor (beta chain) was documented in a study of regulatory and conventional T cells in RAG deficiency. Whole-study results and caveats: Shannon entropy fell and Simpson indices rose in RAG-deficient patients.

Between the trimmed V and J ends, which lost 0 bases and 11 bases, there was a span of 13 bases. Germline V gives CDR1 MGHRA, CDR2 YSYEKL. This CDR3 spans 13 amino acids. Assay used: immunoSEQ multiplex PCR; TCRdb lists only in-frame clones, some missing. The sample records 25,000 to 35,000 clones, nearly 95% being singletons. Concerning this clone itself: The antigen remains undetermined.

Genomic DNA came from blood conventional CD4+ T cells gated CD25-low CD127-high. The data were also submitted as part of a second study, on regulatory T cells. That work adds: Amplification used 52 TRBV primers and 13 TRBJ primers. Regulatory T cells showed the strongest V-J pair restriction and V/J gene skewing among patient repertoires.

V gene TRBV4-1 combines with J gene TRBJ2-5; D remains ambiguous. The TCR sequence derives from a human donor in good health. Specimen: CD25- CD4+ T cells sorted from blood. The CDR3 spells CASSQDSETPQYF. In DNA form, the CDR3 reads TGCGCCAGCAGCCAAGATTCTGAGACACCACAGTACTTC.